This TCR beta chain comes out of a study of cytomegalovirus exposure and HLA in healthy donors. Findings of the study overall: Later analysis identified a missense DCLRE1C variant that was linked to TCR beta V- and J-gene trimming. Productive rates of about 87% or about 30% were seen for most TCR beta V segments in an earlier analysis.

In the PCR, 60 Vbeta and 13 Jbeta primers were used. Sequenced by immunoSEQ multiplex PCR; TCRdb stores in-frame clones only, minus some. Of approximately 150,000 clones listed, roughly 85% are singletons. On this clone itself: Its antigen is not identified.

The germline V and J ends were trimmed by 1 base and 10 bases, with 8 bases remaining between them. The CDR3 is 13 residues long. The germline CDR1 and CDR2 sequences are SGHTA and FQGNSA. Donors consisted of healthy bone marrow donors. This chain joins TRBV7-2 and TRBJ1-6, with D uncertain. The sequencing input was PBMCs. This clonotype was obtained from a woman younger than 45 in good health and CMV-seronegative. The CDR3 spells CASSLGGLSPLHF. Written as DNA, the CDR3 is TGTGCCAGCAGCTTAGGAGGTCTGTCACCCCTCCACTTT.